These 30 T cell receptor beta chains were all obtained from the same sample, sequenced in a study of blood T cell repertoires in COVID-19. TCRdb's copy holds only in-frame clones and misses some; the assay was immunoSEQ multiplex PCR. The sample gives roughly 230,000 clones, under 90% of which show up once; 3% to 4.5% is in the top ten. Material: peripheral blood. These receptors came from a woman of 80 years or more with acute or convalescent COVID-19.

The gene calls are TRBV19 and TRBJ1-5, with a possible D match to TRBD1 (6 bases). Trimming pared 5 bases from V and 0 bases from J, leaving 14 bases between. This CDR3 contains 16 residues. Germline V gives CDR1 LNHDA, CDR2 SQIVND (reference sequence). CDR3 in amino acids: CASSENRVLSNQPQHF. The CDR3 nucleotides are TGTGCCAGTAGTGAAAACAGGGTTCTTAGCAATCAGCCCCAGCATTTT.

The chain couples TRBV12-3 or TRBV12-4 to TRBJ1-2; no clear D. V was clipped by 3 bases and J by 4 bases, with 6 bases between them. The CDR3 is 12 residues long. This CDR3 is CASSFGFYGYTF. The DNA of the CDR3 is TGTGCCAGCAGTTTCGGGTTCTATGGCTACACCTTC.

CDR3 nucleotide sequence: TGTGCCAGCAGTCTAACCGCGGGACTAGCGGGGGGTGGGTCCTACAATGAGCAGTTCTTC. The encoded protein is CASSLTAGLAGGGSYNEQFF. The chain recombines TRBV27 with TRBJ2-1; 15 nucleotides align to TRBD2. The CDR3 loop spans 20 amino acids. Unmatched junction bases numbered 12, after V lost 5 bases and J lost 1 base. The germline V gene encodes CDR1 MNHEY and CDR2 SMNVEV (reference sequence).

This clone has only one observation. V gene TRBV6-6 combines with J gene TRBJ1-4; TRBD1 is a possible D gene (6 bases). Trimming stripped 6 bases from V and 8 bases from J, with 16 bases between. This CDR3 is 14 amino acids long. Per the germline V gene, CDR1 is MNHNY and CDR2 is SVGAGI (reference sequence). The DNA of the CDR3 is TGTGCCAGCAGCCGTGTAGGGGGAGGGGAAAAACTGTTTTTT. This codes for CASSRVGGGEKLFF.

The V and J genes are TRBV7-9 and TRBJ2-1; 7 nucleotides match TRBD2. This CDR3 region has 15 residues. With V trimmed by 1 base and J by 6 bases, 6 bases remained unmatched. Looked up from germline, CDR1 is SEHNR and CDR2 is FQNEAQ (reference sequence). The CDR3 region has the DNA TGTGCCAGCAGCTTAGGGGAGGGGTCCGCCAATGAGCAGTTCTTC. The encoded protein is CASSLGEGSANEQFF.

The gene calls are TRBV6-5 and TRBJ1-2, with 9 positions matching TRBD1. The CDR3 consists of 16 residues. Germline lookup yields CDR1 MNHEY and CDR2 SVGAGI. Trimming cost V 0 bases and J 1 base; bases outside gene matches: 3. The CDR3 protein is CASSYSRTGVNYGYTF. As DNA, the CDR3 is TGTGCCAGCAGTTACTCCAGGACAGGGGTTAACTATGGCTACACCTTC.

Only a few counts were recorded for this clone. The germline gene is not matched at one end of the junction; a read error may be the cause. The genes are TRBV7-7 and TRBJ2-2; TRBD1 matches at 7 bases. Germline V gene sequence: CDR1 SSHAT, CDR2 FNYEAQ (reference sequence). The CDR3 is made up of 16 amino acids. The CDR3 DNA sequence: TGTGCTAGCAGTTCCTTCGTCCCGGGACAGTCCGGGGAGCTGTTTTTT. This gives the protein CASSSFVPGQSGELFF.

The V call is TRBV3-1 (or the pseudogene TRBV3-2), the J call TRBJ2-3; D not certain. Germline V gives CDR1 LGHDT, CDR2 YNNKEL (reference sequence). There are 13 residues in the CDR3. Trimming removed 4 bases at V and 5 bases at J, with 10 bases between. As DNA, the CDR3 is TGTGCCAGCAGCCGAAGATTCGGAGATACGCAGTATTTT. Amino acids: CASSRRFGDTQYF.

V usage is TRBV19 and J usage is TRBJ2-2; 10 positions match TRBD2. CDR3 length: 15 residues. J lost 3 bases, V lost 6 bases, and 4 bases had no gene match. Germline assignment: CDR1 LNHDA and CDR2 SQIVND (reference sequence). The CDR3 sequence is CASSRTSGYTGELFF. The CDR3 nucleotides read TGTGCCAGTAGCCGGACTAGCGGCTACACCGGGGAGCTGTTTTTT.

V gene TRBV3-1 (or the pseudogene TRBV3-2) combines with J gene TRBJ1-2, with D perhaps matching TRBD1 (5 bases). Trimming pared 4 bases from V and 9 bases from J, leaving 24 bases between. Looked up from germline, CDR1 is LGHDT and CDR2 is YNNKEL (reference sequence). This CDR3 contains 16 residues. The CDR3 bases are TGTGCCAGCAGCCCAACAACATTGGGGGGAAGAAGGAGCTACACCTTC. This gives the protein CASSPTTLGGRRSYTF.

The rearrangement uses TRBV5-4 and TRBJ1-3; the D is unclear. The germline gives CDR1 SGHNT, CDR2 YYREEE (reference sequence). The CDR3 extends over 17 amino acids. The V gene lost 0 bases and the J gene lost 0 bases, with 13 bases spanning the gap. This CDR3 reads CASSLEPTPASGNTIYF. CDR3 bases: TGTGCCAGCAGCTTGGAGCCGACACCGGCCTCTGGAAACACCATATATTTT.

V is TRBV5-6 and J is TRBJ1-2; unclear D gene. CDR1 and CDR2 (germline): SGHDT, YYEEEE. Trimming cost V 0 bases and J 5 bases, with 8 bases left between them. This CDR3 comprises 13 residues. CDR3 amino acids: CASSLGTSYGYTF. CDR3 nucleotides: TGTGCCAGCAGCTTGGGGACTTCTTATGGCTACACCTTC.

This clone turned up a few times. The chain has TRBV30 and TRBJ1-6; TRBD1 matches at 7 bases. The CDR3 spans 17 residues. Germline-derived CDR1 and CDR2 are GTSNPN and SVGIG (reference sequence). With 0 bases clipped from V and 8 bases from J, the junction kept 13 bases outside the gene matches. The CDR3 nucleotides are TGTGCCTGGAGTGTACTGGGTAAACAGGGGAAATATTCACCCCTCCACTTT. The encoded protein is CAWSVLGKQGKYSPLHF.

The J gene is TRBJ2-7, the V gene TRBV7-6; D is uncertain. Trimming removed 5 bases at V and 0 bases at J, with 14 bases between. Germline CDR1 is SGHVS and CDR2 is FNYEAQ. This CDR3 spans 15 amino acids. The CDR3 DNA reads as TGTGCCAGCAGCCCTCAGGTCCGCAGCTCCTACGAGCAGTACTTC. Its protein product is CASSPQVRSSYEQYF.

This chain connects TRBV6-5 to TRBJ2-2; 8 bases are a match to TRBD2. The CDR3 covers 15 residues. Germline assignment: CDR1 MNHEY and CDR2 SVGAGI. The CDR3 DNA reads TGTGCAACCCCAGTCGGACTAGCCTACACCGGGGAGCTGTTTTTT. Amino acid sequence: CATPVGLAYTGELFF.

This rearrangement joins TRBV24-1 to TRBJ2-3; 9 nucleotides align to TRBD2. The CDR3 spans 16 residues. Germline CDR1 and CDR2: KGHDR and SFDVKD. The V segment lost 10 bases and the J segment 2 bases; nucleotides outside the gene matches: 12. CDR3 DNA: TGTGCCACTTCAACCATTGGCGGGGGGGCCACAGATACGCAGTATTTT. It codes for CATSTIGGGATDTQYF.

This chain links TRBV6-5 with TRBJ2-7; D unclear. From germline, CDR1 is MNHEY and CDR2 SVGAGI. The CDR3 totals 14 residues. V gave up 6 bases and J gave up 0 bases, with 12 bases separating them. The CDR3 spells CASSPGAGSYEQYF. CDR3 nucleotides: TGTGCCAGCAGCCCAGGCGCCGGCTCCTACGAGCAGTACTTC.

This chain's CDR3 is CASRGQGASGYTF. DNA for the CDR3: TGTGCCAGCAGGGGACAGGGGGCCAGTGGCTACACCTTC. V gene TRBV2 combines with J gene TRBJ1-2; 12 bases fit TRBD1. J gave up 7 bases and V 6 bases, and 3 bases lay outside the gene matches. Germline V lookup: CDR1 SNHLY, CDR2 FYNNEI. This CDR3 region has 13 residues. Full variable domain (rest looked up from reference TRBV2 and TRBJ1-2): EPEVTQTPSHQVTQMGQEVILRCVPISNHLYFYWYRQILGQKVEFLVSFYNNEISEKSEIFDDQFSVERPDGSNFTLKIRSTKLEDSAMYFCASRGQGASGYTFGSGTRLTVV.

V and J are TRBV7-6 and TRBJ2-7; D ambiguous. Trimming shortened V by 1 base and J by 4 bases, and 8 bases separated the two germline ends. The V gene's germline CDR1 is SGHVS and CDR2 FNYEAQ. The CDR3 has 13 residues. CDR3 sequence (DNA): TGTGCCAGCAGCTTAGATCAGTTGTACGAGCAGTACTTC. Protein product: CASSLDQLYEQYF.

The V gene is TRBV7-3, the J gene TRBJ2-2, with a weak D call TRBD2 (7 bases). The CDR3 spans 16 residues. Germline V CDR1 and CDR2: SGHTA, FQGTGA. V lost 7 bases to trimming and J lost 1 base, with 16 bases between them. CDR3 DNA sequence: TGTGCCAGCACCCCAAACGGGGGGCGGAACACCGGGGAGCTGTTTTTT. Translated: CASTPNGGRNTGELFF.

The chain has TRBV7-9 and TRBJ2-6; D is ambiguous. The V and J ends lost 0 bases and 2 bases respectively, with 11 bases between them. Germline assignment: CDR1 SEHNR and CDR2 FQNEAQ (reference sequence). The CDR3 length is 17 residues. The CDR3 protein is CASSLASVLAGANVLTF. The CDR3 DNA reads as TGTGCCAGCAGCTTAGCGAGCGTGCTCGCTGGGGCCAACGTCCTGACTTTC. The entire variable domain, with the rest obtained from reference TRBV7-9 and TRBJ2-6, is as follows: DTGVSQNPRHKITKRGQNVTFRCDPISEHNRLYWYRQTLGQGPEFLTYFQNEAQLEKSRLLSDRFSAERPKGSFSTLEIQRTEQGDSAMYLCASSLASVLAGANVLTFGAGSRLTVL.

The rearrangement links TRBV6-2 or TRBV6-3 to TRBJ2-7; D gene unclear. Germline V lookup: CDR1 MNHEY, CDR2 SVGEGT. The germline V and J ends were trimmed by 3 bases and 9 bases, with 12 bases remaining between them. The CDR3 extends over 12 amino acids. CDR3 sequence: CASSYPSPGQYF. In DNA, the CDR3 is TGTGCCAGCAGTTATCCGTCACCCGGGCAGTACTTC.

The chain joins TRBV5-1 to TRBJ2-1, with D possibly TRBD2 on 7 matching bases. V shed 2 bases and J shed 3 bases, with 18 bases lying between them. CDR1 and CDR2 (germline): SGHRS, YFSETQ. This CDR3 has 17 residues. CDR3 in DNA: TGCGCCAGCAGCTTTGCCGGGGGGCCCCTGGGCTACAATGAGCAGTTCTTC. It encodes CASSFAGGPLGYNEQFF.

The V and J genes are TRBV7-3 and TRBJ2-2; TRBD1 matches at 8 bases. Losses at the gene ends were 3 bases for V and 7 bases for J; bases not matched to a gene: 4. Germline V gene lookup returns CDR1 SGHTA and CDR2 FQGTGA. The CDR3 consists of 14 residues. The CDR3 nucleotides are TGTGCCAGCAGCTTGGACAGGGTTGGCGGGGAGCTGTTTTTT. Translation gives CASSLDRVGGELFF.

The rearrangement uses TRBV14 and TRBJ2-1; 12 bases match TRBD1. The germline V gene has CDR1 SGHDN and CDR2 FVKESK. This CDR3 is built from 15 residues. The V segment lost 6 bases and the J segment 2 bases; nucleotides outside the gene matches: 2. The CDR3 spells CASRGQGATYNEQFF. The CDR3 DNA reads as TGTGCCAGCAGGGGACAGGGGGCCACCTACAATGAGCAGTTCTTC.

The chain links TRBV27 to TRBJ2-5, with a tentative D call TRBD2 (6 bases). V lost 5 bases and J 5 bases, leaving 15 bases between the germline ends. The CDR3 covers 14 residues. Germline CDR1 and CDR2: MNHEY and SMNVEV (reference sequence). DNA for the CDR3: TGTGCCAGCAGTCCCTCGGGACTTTGGGAGACCCAGTACTTC. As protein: CASSPSGLWETQYF.

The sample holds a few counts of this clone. This chain's CDR3 is CASSQDLRREGYTF. The CDR3 nucleotides are TGTGCCAGCAGCCAAGATCTTAGACGGGAGGGCTACACCTTC. This chain connects TRBV3-1 (or the pseudogene TRBV3-2) to TRBJ1-2; D gene uncertain. There are 14 residues in the CDR3. Trimming left V 0 bases short and J 8 bases short, with 13 bases between. Germline values: CDR1 LGHDT, CDR2 YNNKEL (reference sequence).

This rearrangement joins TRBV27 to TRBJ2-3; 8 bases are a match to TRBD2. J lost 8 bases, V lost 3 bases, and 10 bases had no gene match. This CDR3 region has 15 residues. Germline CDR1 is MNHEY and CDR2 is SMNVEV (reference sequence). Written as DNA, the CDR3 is TGTGCCAGCAGTTTGGAGGGCGGGAGCGGGGGTACGCAGTATTTT. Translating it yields CASSLEGGSGGTQYF.

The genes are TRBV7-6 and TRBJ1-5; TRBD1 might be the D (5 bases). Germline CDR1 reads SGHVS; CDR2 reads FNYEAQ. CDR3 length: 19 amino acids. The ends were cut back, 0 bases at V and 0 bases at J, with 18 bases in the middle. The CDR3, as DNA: TGTGCCAGCAGCTTAGCGGCGGGAGAGGGGTACGGTAGCAATCAGCCCCAGCATTTT. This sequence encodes CASSLAAGEGYGSNQPQHF.

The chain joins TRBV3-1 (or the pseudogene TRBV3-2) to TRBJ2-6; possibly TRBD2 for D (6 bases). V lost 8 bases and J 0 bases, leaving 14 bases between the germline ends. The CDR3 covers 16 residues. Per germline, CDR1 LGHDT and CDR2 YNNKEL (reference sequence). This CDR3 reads CASGTGAGSGANVLTF. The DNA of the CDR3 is TGTGCCAGCGGTACAGGAGCGGGCTCTGGGGCCAACGTCCTGACTTTC.